Below are 26 T cell receptor beta chains sequenced from a single sample in a study of long-term antiretroviral therapy in people with HIV. At the survey level, the v3.0 immunoSEQ assay was run. Method: immunoSEQ multiplex PCR; TCRdb's copy keeps in-frame clones and lacks some. The sample holds about 16,000 clones, about 80% seen once. The starting material was unsorted PBMCs, obtained 1.5 years before starting antiretroviral therapy. These receptors were taken from a woman between 45 and 65 years old with HIV.

The CDR3 is CASSQGKVEAFF. CDR3 bases: TGCGCCAGCAGCCAAGGAAAGGTTGAAGCTTTCTTT. V is TRBV4-1 and J is TRBJ1-1; D not resolved. Trimming took off 1 base at V and 7 bases at J, with 7 bases between the two ends. The length of the CDR3 is 12 residues. CDR1 is MGHRA and CDR2 is YSYEKL in the germline V gene.

The chain carries TRBV30 and TRBJ2-2; D not certain. Trimming took off 0 bases at V and 2 bases at J, with 10 bases between the two ends. This CDR3 is built from 15 residues. In germline, CDR1 is GTSNPN, CDR2 SVGIG (reference sequence). CDR3 region: CAWSVQLINTGELFF. The CDR3 DNA reads as TGTGCCTGGAGTGTACAACTAATTAACACCGGGGAGCTGTTTTTT. Full variable domain (rest looked up from reference TRBV30 and TRBJ2-2): SQTIHQWPATLVQPVGSPLSLECTVEGTSNPNLYWYRQAAGRGLQLLFYSVGIGQISSEVPQNLSASRPQDRQFILSSKKLLLSDSGFYLCAWSVQLINTGELFFGEGSRLTVL.

In its sample, this clone was seen a few times. The chain links TRBV11-2 to TRBJ2-7, with 9 positions matching TRBD2. The CDR3 contains 13 residues. With 6 bases clipped from V and 4 bases from J, the junction kept 4 bases outside the gene matches. CDR1 is SGHAT and CDR2 is FQNNGV in the germline V gene. CDR3 protein: CASSNSGGYEQYF. In nucleotides, the CDR3 is TGTGCCAGCAGTAATAGCGGGGGATACGAGCAGTACTTC.

The CDR3 DNA follows: TGTGCCAGCAGCTTGGTAAGAAATTCACCCCTCCACTTT. It translates to CASSLVRNSPLHF. The chain is built from TRBV5-5 and TRBJ1-6, with D unresolved. V was cut by 0 bases and J by 7 bases, with 5 bases left in between. Germline V gives CDR1 SGHKS, CDR2 YYEKEE (reference sequence). The CDR3 covers 13 residues.

The rearrangement links TRBV28 to TRBJ2-7, with 9 bases identical to TRBD2. The CDR3 sequence is 19 residues long. CDR1 is MDHEN, CDR2 SYDVKM, per germline. Trimming at V came to 6 bases and at J to 3 bases, leaving 21 bases not matched to a gene. CDR3 residues: CASSLGGAGGLAKGYEQYV. In nucleotides, the CDR3 is TGTGCCAGCAGCTTGGGGGGTGCGGGGGGGTTGGCAAAGGGCTACGAGCAGTACGTC.

This clone was recorded a few times. The gene calls are TRBV29-1 and TRBJ2-3; D may be TRBD1 (5 bases). The CDR3 has 15 amino acids. The V end lost 0 bases, the J end lost 2 bases, and 12 bases lay between the germline ends. Germline lookup yields CDR1 SQVTM and CDR2 ANQGSEA. CDR3 bases: TGCAGCGTTGAAGAGGGAAGGGGCTACACAGATACGCAGTATTTT. It translates to CSVEEGRGYTDTQYF.

The J gene is TRBJ2-7, the V gene TRBV6-6, with a tentative D call TRBD1 (7 bases). V was pared by 5 bases and J by 3 bases, with 11 bases between. CDR3 length: 13 residues. Looked up from germline, CDR1 is MNHNY and CDR2 is SVGAGI (reference sequence). The DNA for the CDR3 is TGTGCCAGCAGTCCGGGGGACAGCTACGAGCAGTACGTC. Encoded protein: CASSPGDSYEQYV.

This clone appeared a few times. This chain uses TRBV2 with TRBJ2-2, with a tentative D call TRBD1 (5 bases). Germline V gives CDR1 SNHLY, CDR2 FYNNEI. The germline V and J ends were trimmed by 8 bases and 1 base, with 23 bases remaining between them. CDR3 length: 18 residues. Written as DNA, the CDR3 is TGTGCCAGCGGGCAGGGTTTCCACGACCAAAAGAACACCGGGGAGCTGTTTTTT. Its protein is CASGQGFHDQKNTGELFF.

The chain joins TRBV7-2 to TRBJ1-2; 9 positions agree with TRBD1. Germline CDR1 and CDR2: SGHTA and FQGNSA. The CDR3 contains 10 residues. CDR3 sequence reads: CATGGLSYTF. In nucleotides, the CDR3 is TGTGCAACAGGGGGCTTGAGCTACACCTTC.

The chain links TRBV5-1 to TRBJ1-4; D gene ambiguous. Trimming took 4 bases from V and 7 from J, leaving 17 bases between them. The CDR3 is 15 amino acids. Germline CDR1 SGHRS, CDR2 YFSETQ. The CDR3 sequence is CASSSRTSEGEKLFF. CDR3 sequence (DNA): TGCGCCAGCAGCAGTAGGACCTCCGAGGGTGAAAAACTGTTTTTT.

This chain uses TRBV5-6 with TRBJ1-5; D gene ambiguous. The CDR3 consists of 16 residues. CDR1 is SGHDT and CDR2 is YYEEEE in the germline V gene. V was trimmed by 0 bases and J by 0 bases, leaving 10 bases between them. CDR3: CASSLGGGSSNQPQHF. In nucleotides, the CDR3 is TGTGCCAGCAGCTTGGGGGGAGGGAGTAGCAATCAGCCCCAGCATTTT. Together with reference TRBV5-6 and TRBJ1-5, the CDR3 gives the full variable domain: DAGVTQSPTHLIKTRGQQVTLRCSPKSGHDTVSWYQQALGQGPQFIFQYYEEEERQRGNFPDRFSGHQFPNYSSELNVNALLLGDSALYLCASSLGGGSSNQPQHFGDGTRLSIL.

The DNA of the CDR3 is TGTGCCAGTGGTGACATTAACAATGAGCAGTTCTTC. It is translated as CASGDINNEQFF. V and J are TRBV19 and TRBJ2-1; the D is unclear. Germline-derived CDR1 and CDR2 are LNHDA and SQIVND (reference sequence). Between the trimmed V and J ends, which lost 8 bases and 5 bases, there was a span of 10 bases. The CDR3 totals 12 residues. Filled out from reference TRBV19 and TRBJ2-1, the complete variable domain reads DGGITQSPKYLFRKEGQNVTLSCEQNLNHDAMYWYRQDPGQGLRLIYYSQIVNDFQKGDIAEGYSVSREKKESFPLTVTSAQKNPTAFYLCASGDINNEQFFGPGTRLTVL.

The chain uses TRBV28 and TRBJ1-2; perhaps TRBD1 as D (5 bases). Germline V gene data show CDR1 as MDHEN and CDR2 as SYDVKM. The CDR3 is 14 amino acids. Trimming cost V 3 bases and J 8 bases, with 16 bases left between them. CDR3 nucleotides: TGTGCCAGCAGTTTCAGGGTCTACGTGGACGGCTACACCTTC. This sequence encodes CASSFRVYVDGYTF.

The chain employs TRBV7-7 and TRBJ1-3; D gene uncertain. This CDR3 is built from 13 residues. Germline lookup yields CDR1 SSHAT and CDR2 FNYEAQ (reference sequence). The V end was cut by 5 bases, the J end by 4 bases, with 9 bases between. DNA of the CDR3: TGTGCCAGCAGCCCCCGCGAAGGAAACACCATATATTTT. Amino acids: CASSPREGNTIYF.

The rearrangement joins TRBV7-6 to TRBJ2-1; 8 positions agree with TRBD1. Unmatched junction bases numbered 9, after V lost 10 bases and J lost 7 bases. The germline V gene has CDR1 SGHVS and CDR2 FNYEAQ. This CDR3 comprises 13 residues. The CDR3, as DNA: TGTGCCACCACCCCGAACAGGGGGAATGAGCAGTTCTTC. Residues: CATTPNRGNEQFF.

The CDR3 coding sequence is TGTGCCAGCATCCTCCCCGGGACAGAGAGAAACATTCAGTACTTC. It encodes CASILPGTERNIQYF. The rearrangement uses TRBV5-8 and TRBJ2-4; TRBD1 aligns across 7 bases. The CDR3 spans 15 residues. Germline CDR1 reads SGHTS; CDR2 reads YDEGEE. After removal of 6 bases from V and 6 bases from J, the junction contained 12 bases not matched to a gene.

There are a few counts of this clone. V and J are TRBV30 and TRBJ2-6, with 7 bases fitting TRBD1. V lost 5 bases to trimming and J lost 0 bases; unmatched junction nucleotides: 7. Germline V gene sequence: CDR1 GTSNPN, CDR2 SVGIG (reference sequence). The length of the CDR3 is 16 residues. CDR3 coding DNA: TGTGCCTGGCAGGGACAGTTGTTCTCTGGGGCCAACGTCCTGACTTTC. Its protein product is CAWQGQLFSGANVLTF. The whole variable domain, filled in from reference TRBV30 and TRBJ2-6, reads SQTIHQWPATLVQPVGSPLSLECTVEGTSNPNLYWYRQAAGRGLQLLFYSVGIGQISSEVPQNLSASRPQDRQFILSSKKLLLSDSGFYLCAWQGQLFSGANVLTFGAGSRLTVL.

This clone was recorded a few times. The gene calls are TRBV7-8 and TRBJ2-2, with D uncertain. The CDR3 has 15 amino acids. V lost 2 bases and J 0 bases, leaving 7 bases between the germline ends. CDR1 and CDR2 from the germline V gene are SGHVS and FQNEAQ. CDR3 sequence: CASSLRRSNTGELFF. CDR3 nucleotide sequence: TGTGCCAGCAGCTTACGCCGTTCGAACACCGGGGAGCTGTTTTTT.

The sample holds one count of this clone. The rearrangement joins TRBV5-5 to TRBJ1-6; D not resolved. The CDR3 runs to 14 residues. CDR1 SGHKS and CDR2 YYEKEE come from the germline V gene (reference sequence). V lost 1 base and J 7 bases, leaving 9 bases between the germline ends. The CDR3 protein is CASSLYAGNSPLHF. DNA for the CDR3: TGTGCCAGCAGCTTGTACGCAGGCAATTCACCCCTCCACTTT.

The genes are TRBV7-2 and TRBJ1-2; D not resolved. V lost 2 bases and J lost 0, with 10 bases in between. This CDR3 has 15 residues. Germline-derived CDR1 and CDR2 are SGHTA and FQGNSA. CDR3 in amino acids: CASSLSIGTNYGYTF. The CDR3, as DNA: TGTGCCAGCAGCTTATCCATTGGGACTAACTATGGCTACACCTTC.

This clone has only a few counts. The chain employs TRBV19 and TRBJ1-2; 12 bases are a match to TRBD1. Germline CDR1 LNHDA, CDR2 SQIVND (reference sequence). With V trimmed by 6 bases and J by 3 bases, 8 bases remained unmatched. The CDR3 spans 16 residues. CDR3 sequence reads: CASRSGTGGRDYGYTF. The CDR3 bases are TGTGCCAGTAGATCCGGGACAGGGGGCAGAGACTATGGCTACACCTTC.

This clone was picked up a small number of times. The chain employs TRBV6-6 and TRBJ2-7; D is possibly TRBD1 or TRBD2 (6 bases each). V lost 4 bases to trimming and J lost 4 bases, with 11 bases between them. This CDR3 has 13 amino acids. In germline, CDR1 is MNHNY, CDR2 SVGAGI (reference sequence). The DNA for the CDR3 is TGTGCCAGCAGTTCCCGGGGGCAGTACGAGCAGTACTTC. This sequence encodes CASSSRGQYEQYF.

V and J are TRBV10-2 and TRBJ1-5, with D unclear. This CDR3 comprises 14 residues. With 2 bases removed from V and 2 bases from J, the gap between germline ends came to 7 bases. CDR1 and CDR2 (germline): WSHSY, SAAADI. This CDR3 is CASSEADRNQPQHF. In DNA, the CDR3 is TGCGCCAGCAGTGAGGCAGATCGCAATCAGCCCCAGCATTTT.

The chain combines TRBV7-7 with TRBJ2-5, with D tentatively TRBD1 or TRBD2 (6 bases each). There are 17 residues in the CDR3. Germline CDR1 SSHAT, CDR2 FNYEAQ (reference sequence). V lost 1 base and J 1 base, leaving 16 bases between the germline ends. The CDR3 nucleotides are TGTGCCAGCAGCTTAGACTCTAGCAGGGGAGGCCAAGAGACCCAGTACTTC. It codes for CASSLDSSRGGQETQYF.

V and J are TRBV2 and TRBJ1-6; 8 bases fit TRBD1. Per the germline V gene, CDR1 is SNHLY and CDR2 is FYNNEI. With 4 bases clipped from V and 11 bases from J, the junction kept 10 bases outside the gene matches. CDR3 length: 15 amino acids. CDR3 nucleotide sequence: TGTGCCAGCAGTGTGCTGACAGGGGTAGGTACACCCCTCCACTTT. Amino acids: CASSVLTGVGTPLHF.

The chain uses TRBV2 and TRBJ1-4; TRBD1 aligns across 9 bases. The CDR3 sequence is 13 residues long. Trimming took 5 bases from V and 6 from J; bases not matched to a gene: 1. Germline CDR1 is SNHLY and CDR2 is FYNNEI. The CDR3 protein is CASSRDRDEKLFF. The CDR3 DNA follows: TGTGCCAGCAGTCGGGACAGGGATGAAAAACTGTTTTTT.